The TCR beta chain described here comes from a study of Graves' ophthalmopathy and Graves' hyperthyroidism. This clonotype was seen many times. TCR beta CDR3 regions were amplified from RNA transcripts. An opening RT-PCR round employed HTBI primers and preceded a second-round multiplex PCR. TCRdb fed the multiplex PCR reads into MiXCR, producing one record per CDR3 protein. The sample contains approximately 480,000 distinct CDR3 sequences, 14% of which appear only once. The authors diagnosed from clinical symptoms, serum thyroxine, TRAb, thyroid ultrasound and orbital computed tomography. Germline CDR1 SGHRS, CDR2 YFSETQ. Trimming removed 0 bases at V and 2 bases at J, with 14 bases between. This CDR3 spans 16 amino acids.

V gene TRBV5-1 combines with J gene TRBJ1-2; D is undetermined. The source of this sequence is a woman younger than 45 with Graves' ophthalmopathy. The source material was blood. In nucleotides, the CDR3 is TGCGCCAGCAGCTTGGGATTTCAGGCTATGAACTATGGCTACACCTTC. Its translation is CASSLGFQAMNYGYTF.